The entry below describes one T cell receptor (beta chain). Its matching antigen is unknown. Primers: 60 Vbeta forward and 13 Jbeta reverse. Measured with immunoSEQ multiplex PCR; TCRdb has only the in-frame clones, and not every one. The repertoire has 100,000 to 150,000 clones, 55% to 75% of them found once; the top ten carry about 3.9%. This CDR3 has 13 residues. Germline assignment: CDR1 SGHDT and CDR2 YYEEEE. This entry is derived from a study of cytomegalovirus exposure and HLA in healthy donors. Findings and caveats of the study: Later analysis suggested links between common viral pathogens and several top significant clusters. Later on, a genetic analysis was performed. It linked a missense variant in DCLRE1C with V- and J-gene trimming of TCR beta.

This TCR was recovered from a man aged 50-59 years in good health and CMV-seropositive. Sequencing was done on a sample of PBMCs. The chain joins TRBV5-6 to TRBJ2-5; TRBD2 matches at 8 bases. The DNA end lines up better with TRBJ2-7; the J call may be wrong. The CDR3 loop is CASSYTSGYEQYF. The CDR3 DNA sequence: TGTGCCAGCAGCTATACTAGCGGATACGAGCAGTACTTC.